These 26 T cell receptor beta chains originate from one sample sequenced in a study of yellow fever vaccine responses in identical twins. TCRdb independently ran MiXCR on the RT-PCR reads; one entry per CDR3 protein. Of fewer than 200 distinct CDR3 sequences in the sample, roughly 52% were seen once. The material sequenced was T cells from blood (PBMCs), unsorted or a sorted subset (not recorded which), taken before or after yellow fever vaccination (not recorded which). The receptors shown here come from a female donor who received the yellow fever vaccine.

In this sample, this clonotype is hyperexpanded (1% or more). This rearrangement joins TRBV10-3 to TRBJ1-1, with a tentative D call TRBD1 (5 bases). Germline CDR1 is ENHRY and CDR2 is SYGVKD. The CDR3 loop spans 13 amino acids. V lost 6 bases and J 2 bases, leaving 10 bases between the germline ends. The CDR3 coding sequence is TGTGCCATCAGCACCGACAGTAACACTGAAGCTTTCTTT. Protein product: CAISTDSNTEAFF.

With regard to this clonotype: Here the CDR3 omits its conserved ending phenylalanine or tryptophan, so a read error is the likely source. The gene calls are TRBV7-9 and TRBJ1-1; the D is unclear. The V gene's germline CDR1 is SEHNR and CDR2 FQNEAQ (reference sequence). The CDR3 has 13 amino acids. The V and J ends lost 5 bases and 1 base respectively, with 8 bases between them. The CDR3 is CASSPGRNTEAFY. Here the CDR3 DNA reads TGTGCCAGCAGCCCCGGGAGGAACACTGAAGCTTTCTAT.

This clonotype showed up just a few times. The rearrangement uses TRBV2 and TRBJ1-1; D is ambiguous. Germline-derived CDR1 and CDR2 are SNHLY and FYNNEI. Between the trimmed V and J ends, which lost 0 bases and 6 bases, there was a span of 8 bases. The CDR3 is made up of 13 amino acids. The CDR3 nucleotides read TGTGCCAGCAGTGAAGCGGAGAGGGCTGAAGCTTTCTTT. Translation gives CASSEAERAEAFF. Variable domain in full (rest from reference TRBV2 and TRBJ1-1): EPEVTQTPSHQVTQMGQEVILRCVPISNHLYFYWYRQILGQKVEFLVSFYNNEISEKSEIFDDQFSVERPDGSNFTLKIRSTKLEDSAMYFCASSEAERAEAFFGQGTRLTVV.

This chain connects TRBV11-1 to TRBJ2-7; the match to TRBD2 covers 7 bases. This CDR3 is 14 amino acids long. J was trimmed by 2 bases and V by 5 bases; bases with no gene match: 6. Germline CDR1 and CDR2: SGHAT and FQDESV (reference sequence). The CDR3 region has the DNA TGTGCCAGCAGCAGGCCGGGGGGTGCCTACGAGCAGTACGTC. It codes for CASSRPGGAYEQYV.

This clonotype was found a few times. This sequence joins TRBV6-1 and TRBJ1-2, with 7 bases matching TRBD1. The germline V gene has CDR1 MNHNS and CDR2 SASEGT. There are 16 residues in the CDR3. The ends lost 5 bases at V and 2 bases at J; junction bases unmatched: 11. The CDR3 coding sequence is TGTGCCAGCAGTCTCGCTACAGGGGTGGGGAACTATGGCTACACCTTC. Translated, it gives CASSLATGVGNYGYTF.

The chain combines TRBV30 with TRBJ2-1, with D possibly called TRBD1 or TRBD2 (5 bases each). The CDR3 extends over 12 amino acids. The germline gives CDR1 GTSNPN, CDR2 SVGIG (reference sequence). V was clipped by 4 bases and J by 6 bases, with 10 bases between them. The CDR3 protein is CAWMWGSNEQFF. The DNA of the CDR3 is TGTGCCTGGATGTGGGGGAGCAATGAGCAGTTCTTC.

The gene calls are TRBV7-9 and TRBJ1-1; D not certain. V lost 5 bases, J lost 1 base, and 8 bases lay in between. The CDR3 runs 13 residues. Germline assignment: CDR1 SEHNR and CDR2 FQNEAQ (reference sequence). The chain's CDR3 is CASSPGRNTEAFF. The CDR3 DNA reads as TGTGCCAGCAGCCCCGGGAGGAACACTGAAGCTTTCTTT.

The chain couples TRBV11-2 to TRBJ2-7; 7 bases are a match to TRBD2. CDR3 length: 15 residues. Germline CDR1 and CDR2: SGHAT and FQNNGV. Losses at the gene ends were 5 bases for V and 2 bases for J; bases not matched to a gene: 9. CDR3 sequence reads: CASSPGLNAAYEQYV. The CDR3 bases are TGTGCCAGCAGCCCGGGACTAAATGCCGCCTACGAGCAGTACGTC.

The gene calls are TRBV13 and TRBJ2-1; no definite D call. V was shortened by 7 bases and J by 3 bases, with 13 bases between the two germline ends. The CDR3 has 14 amino acids. Germline V gives CDR1 PRHDT, CDR2 FYEKMQ (reference sequence). The chain's CDR3 is CASKGRALYNEQFF. CDR3 in DNA: TGTGCCAGCAAGGGTAGGGCACTCTACAATGAGCAGTTCTTC.

This chain joins TRBV11-2 and TRBJ2-3; D may match TRBD1 or TRBD2 (5 bases each). With 5 bases removed from V and 0 bases from J, the gap between germline ends came to 18 bases. The CDR3 extends over 17 amino acids. The germline V gene encodes CDR1 SGHAT and CDR2 FQNNGV. The chain's CDR3 is CASSPLGEAPSTDTQYF. The CDR3 bases are TGTGCCAGCAGCCCCCTGGGGGAAGCGCCTAGCACAGATACGCAGTATTTT.

This clonotype was seen only a few times. DNA of the CDR3: TGTGCCAGCAGCCAAGAAATAAGCCTGAACACTGAAGCTTTCTTT. It encodes CASSQEISLNTEAFF. The chain carries TRBV3-1 and TRBJ1-1; unclear D gene. Germline CDR1 is LGHDT and CDR2 is YNNKEL (reference sequence). V lost 0 bases, J lost 0 bases, and 8 bases lay in between. This CDR3 has 15 amino acids.

This clonotype was observed a handful of times. The chain links TRBV4-1 to TRBJ1-5; D is uncertain. The CDR3 extends over 13 amino acids. Germline CDR1 and CDR2: MGHRA and YSYEKL. The ends were cut back, 4 bases at V and 7 bases at J, with 11 bases in the middle. CDR3 sequence (DNA): TGCGCCAGCAGCCTCCAAGCCCAGCAGCCCCAGCATTTT. Translating it yields CASSLQAQQPQHF.

The rearrangement joins TRBV5-1 to TRBJ2-4, with 7 bases aligning to TRBD2. Germline loops: CDR1 SGHRS, CDR2 YFSETQ. Losses at the gene ends were 3 bases for V and 6 bases for J; bases not matched to a gene: 0. The CDR3 runs 12 residues. CDR3 in DNA: TGCGCCAGCAGCTCGGGGGGAAACATTCAGTACTTC. It encodes CASSSGGNIQYF.

Only a few counts were recorded for this clonotype. The junction shows a germline mismatch at one end, possibly a read error. The chain employs TRBV9 and TRBJ1-2; no definite D call. Germline values: CDR1 SGDLS, CDR2 YYNGEE. The CDR3 totals 14 residues. Written as DNA, the CDR3 is TGTGCCAGCAGCGCAGTCAGTCTCCCCCCGGGAAAGTCCTTC. Translated, it gives CASSAVSLPPGKSF.

V gene TRBV5-1 combines with J gene TRBJ1-2; 10 bases fit TRBD1. Germline V gives CDR1 SGHRS, CDR2 YFSETQ. With 4 bases clipped from V and 6 bases from J, the junction kept 3 bases outside the gene matches. The CDR3 runs 13 residues. As DNA, the CDR3 is TGCGCCAGCAGCGTCGGGACAGGGGATGGCTACACCTTC. Its translation: CASSVGTGDGYTF.

The chain carries TRBV4-2 and TRBJ1-2; 7 bases fit TRBD1. Germline lookup yields CDR1 LGHNA and CDR2 YNFKEQ. This CDR3 is 15 amino acids long. J lost 0 bases, V lost 5 bases, and 6 bases had no gene match. CDR3 nucleotide sequence: TGTGCCAGCAGCGAACCAGACAGGGCTAACTATGGCTACACCTTC. Its translation: CASSEPDRANYGYTF.

This clonotype qualifies as hyperexpanded. The gene calls are TRBV4-3 and TRBJ2-1; D gene uncertain. Deletions cut 0 bases from V and 0 bases from J, with 9 bases between. The CDR3 has 16 amino acids. The germline gives CDR1 LGHNA, CDR2 YSLEER. The CDR3 loop is CASSQDALSSYNEQFF. CDR3 coding DNA: TGCGCCAGCAGCCAAGATGCGTTAAGCTCCTACAATGAGCAGTTCTTC.

The J gene is TRBJ1-2, the V gene TRBV23-1; no definite D call. TRBV23-1 is an ORF, and what it does is uncertain. Trimming removed 4 bases at V and 12 bases at J, with 3 bases between. This CDR3 spans 8 amino acids. The CDR3 here is CASSRDTF. CDR3 coding DNA: TGCGCCAGCAGTCGGGACACCTTC.

The chain combines TRBV6-5 with TRBJ1-6; D remains ambiguous. V was pared by 0 bases and J by 6 bases, with 18 bases between. This CDR3 has 18 residues. Per the germline V gene, CDR1 is MNHEY and CDR2 is SVGAGI. The chain's CDR3 is CASSYSIQQVVANSPLHF. In nucleotides, the CDR3 is TGTGCCAGCAGTTACTCCATTCAGCAGGTCGTGGCTAATTCACCCCTCCACTTT.

This clonotype occurred a few times. This chain links TRBV4-1 with TRBJ1-6; D unclear. V was trimmed by 4 bases and J by 9 bases, leaving 16 bases between them. Germline lookup yields CDR1 MGHRA and CDR2 YSYEKL. The CDR3 totals 15 residues. CDR3 bases: TGCGCCAGCAGCCCCGCCGGGTTGGATGGTTCACCCCTCCACTTT. Translation gives CASSPAGLDGSPLHF.

The CDR3 spells CASSLGTGYEQYV. The CDR3 nucleotides read TGTGCCAGCAGCTTAGGGACAGGTTACGAGCAGTACGTC. The chain uses TRBV11-2 and TRBJ2-7, with 7 bases fitting TRBD1. CDR1 is SGHAT, CDR2 FQNNGV, per germline. This CDR3 has 13 amino acids. Losses at the gene ends were 1 base for V and 4 bases for J; bases not matched to a gene: 1.

The chain couples TRBV4-3 to TRBJ1-2, with TRBD1 as a possible D gene (5 bases). The CDR3 spans 15 residues. V lost 1 base, J lost 0 bases, and 9 bases lay in between. Germline V gives CDR1 LGHNA, CDR2 YSLEER. The CDR3 DNA follows: TGCGCCAGCAGCCAAGCAGGGACGGCTAACTATGGCTACACCTTC. Amino acids: CASSQAGTANYGYTF.

This clonotype has only a few counts. The CDR3 sequence is CASSTPDRLNTEAFF. In nucleotides, the CDR3 is TGTGCCAGCAGCACCCCCGACAGGCTTAACACTGAAGCTTTCTTT. V is TRBV6-1 and J is TRBJ1-1; tentatively, D is TRBD1 (6 bases). This CDR3 has 15 amino acids. CDR1 and CDR2 from the germline V gene are MNHNS and SASEGT. The ends were cut back, 6 bases at V and 2 bases at J, with 16 bases in the middle.

This chain connects TRBV12-3 or TRBV12-4 to TRBJ1-5; D may be TRBD1 (5 bases). The length of the CDR3 is 15 residues. V was cut by 6 bases and J by 4 bases, with 16 bases left in between. The CDR3 nucleotides read TGTGCCAGCAGGCCCCGGGGCGTCCCTAATCAGCCCCAGCATTTT. Translated: CASRPRGVPNQPQHF.

The CDR3 region is CASSQGSGPYNEQFF. CDR3 coding DNA: TGCGCCAGCAGCCAAGGGAGCGGGCCCTACAATGAGCAGTTCTTC. The chain employs TRBV4-1 and TRBJ2-1; D is perhaps TRBD2 (6 bases). The germline V gene encodes CDR1 MGHRA and CDR2 YSYEKL. With 1 base removed from V and 2 bases from J, the gap between germline ends came to 9 bases. This CDR3 spans 15 amino acids.

This clonotype was counted a few times. The chain recombines TRBV6-1 with TRBJ1-1; 7 positions agree with TRBD1. The CDR3 spans 14 residues. V was pared by 6 bases and J by 7 bases, with 11 bases of the junction left unmatched. CDR1 MNHNS and CDR2 SASEGT come from the germline V gene. CDR3 sequence (DNA): TGTGCCAGCAGACTGGTACGAGGGGGCGGTGAAGCTTTCTTT. It is translated as CASRLVRGGGEAFF.